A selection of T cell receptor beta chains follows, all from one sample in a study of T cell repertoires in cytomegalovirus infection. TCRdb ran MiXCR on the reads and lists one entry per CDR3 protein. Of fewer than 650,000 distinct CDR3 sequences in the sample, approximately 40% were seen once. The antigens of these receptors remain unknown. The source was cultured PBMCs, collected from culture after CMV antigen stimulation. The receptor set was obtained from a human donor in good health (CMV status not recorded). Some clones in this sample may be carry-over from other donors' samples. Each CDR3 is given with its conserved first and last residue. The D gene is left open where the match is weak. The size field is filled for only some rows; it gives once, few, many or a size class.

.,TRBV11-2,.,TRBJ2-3,CASTQGGVTDTQYF,TGTGCCAGCACTCAAGGGGGGGTCACAGATACGCAGTATTTT
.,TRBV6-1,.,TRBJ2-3,CASRAEITDTQYF,TGTGCCAGCAGAGCGGAAATCACAGATACGCAGTATTTT
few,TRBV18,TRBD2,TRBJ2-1,CASSPDGRAYNEQFF,TGTGCCAGCTCACCAGACGGGAGGGCCTACAATGAGCAGTTCTTC
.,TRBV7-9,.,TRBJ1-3,CASSRSRKGFGNTIYF,TGTGCCAGCAGCCGAAGTAGGAAGGGATTTGGAAACACCATATATTTT
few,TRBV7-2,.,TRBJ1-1,CASSFFSWGTMVAEAFF,TGTGCCAGCAGCTTTTTTTCGTGGGGTACTATGGTCGCTGAAGCTTTCTTT
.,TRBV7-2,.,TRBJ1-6,CASSLYGSYNSPLHF,TGTGCCAGCAGCTTATATGGCTCCTATAATTCACCCCTCCACTTT
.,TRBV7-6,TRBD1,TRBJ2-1,CASSSPGQHNEQFF,TGTGCCAGCAGCTCACCGGGACAGCACAATGAGCAGTTCTTC
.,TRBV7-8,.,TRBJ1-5,CASSPLQEPSQPQHF,TGTGCCAGCAGCCCACTACAGGAACCGAGTCAGCCCCAGCATTTT
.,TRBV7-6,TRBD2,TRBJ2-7,CASSSSPSGRVYEQYF,TGTGCCAGCAGTTCCTCGCCTAGCGGGAGGGTGTACGAGCAGTACTTC
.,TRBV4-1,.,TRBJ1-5,CASRPLAEPNQPQHF,TGCGCCAGCAGGCCCTTAGCTGAACCCAATCAGCCCCAGCATTTT
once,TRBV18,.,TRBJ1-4,CASSPKGRNEKLFF,TGTGCCAGCTCACCAAAGGGTAGGAATGAAAAACTGTTTTTT
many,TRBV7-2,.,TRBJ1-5,CASSPQGTYSNQPQHF,TGTGCCAGCAGCCCACAGGGAACATATAGCAATCAGCCCCAGCATTTT
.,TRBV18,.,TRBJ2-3,CASSPTAGSTDTQYF,TGTGCCAGCTCACCCACGGCAGGTTCCACAGATACGCAGTATTTT
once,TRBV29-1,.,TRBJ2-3,CSVEEIQRGRGTDTQYF,TGCAGCGTTGAGGAAATACAGAGGGGTAGAGGCACAGATACGCAGTATTTT
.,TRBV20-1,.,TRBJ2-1,CSAPGSGWSEQFF,TGCAGTGCCCCCGGTTCGGGCTGGAGTGAGCAGTTCTTC
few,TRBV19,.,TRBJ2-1,CASSIRRREGLNEQFF,TGTGCCAGTAGTATAAGGCGCAGGGAAGGCCTCAATGAGCAGTTCTTC
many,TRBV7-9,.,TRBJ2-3,CASSFSSDTQYF,TGTGCCAGCAGCTTTTCTTCAGATACGCAGTATTTT
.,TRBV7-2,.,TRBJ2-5,CASSLRALQETQYF,TGTGCCAGCAGCTTAAGGGCTCTGCAAGAGACCCAGTACTTC
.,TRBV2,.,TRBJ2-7,CASKRRLAGASYYEQYF,TGTGCCAGCAAAAGGAGGTTGGCGGGGGCCTCATACTACGAGCAGTACTTC
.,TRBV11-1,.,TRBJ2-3,CASSLVEWEGTDTQYF,TGTGCCAGCAGCTTAGTGGAGTGGGAAGGCACAGATACGCAGTATTTT
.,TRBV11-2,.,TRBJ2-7,CASSFARGTYEQYF,TGTGCCAGCAGTTTCGCGCGGGGAACCTACGAGCAGTACTTC
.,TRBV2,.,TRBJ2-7,CASKPSSTKGGEQYF,TGTGCCAGCAAGCCCTCCAGTACAAAGGGGGGCGAGCAGTACTTC
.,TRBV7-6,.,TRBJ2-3,CASRGLSDTQYF,TGTGCCAGCAGGGGATTGTCAGATACGCAGTATTTT
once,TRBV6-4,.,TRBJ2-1,CASSEVGAGNEQFF,TGTGCCAGCAGTGAAGTGGGGGCTGGCAATGAGCAGTTCTTC
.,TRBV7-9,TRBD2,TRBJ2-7,CASRLAGGGLLYEQYF,TGTGCCAGCAGACTCGCTGGCGGGGGGTTACTTTACGAGCAGTACTTC
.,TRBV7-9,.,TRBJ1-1,CASSLIQVGGAFF,TGTGCCAGCAGCTTAATCCAGGTTGGAGGAGCTTTCTTT
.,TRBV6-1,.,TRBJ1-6,CASRANTAGGPLHF,TGTGCCAGCAGGGCCAACACGGCGGGAGGCCCCCTCCACTTT
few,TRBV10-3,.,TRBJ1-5,CAISEGHQPQHF,TGTGCCATCAGTGAGGGACACCAGCCCCAGCATTTT
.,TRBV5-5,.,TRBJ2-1,CASSLEVRTDEQFF,TGTGCCAGCAGCTTGGAGGTGAGGACGGATGAGCAGTTCTTC
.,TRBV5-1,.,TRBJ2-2,CASSPFSSGIGELFF,TGCGCCAGCAGCCCTTTTTCGTCGGGAATCGGGGAGCTGTTTTTT
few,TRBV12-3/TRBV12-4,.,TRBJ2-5,CASTQGGSYQETQYF,TGTGCCAGCACCCAGGGCGGGTCCTACCAAGAGACCCAGTACTTC
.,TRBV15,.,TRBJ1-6,CATRPGHQYQPLHF,TGTGCCACCAGGCCGGGACACCAATACCAACCCCTCCACTTT
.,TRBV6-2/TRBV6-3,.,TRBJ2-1,CASRGFIFVGEQLF,TGTGCCAGCAGAGGTTTTATTTTTGTAGGTGAGCAGCTCTTC
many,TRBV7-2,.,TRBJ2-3,CASSFFGGGTDTQYF,TGTGCCAGCAGCTTTTTCGGTGGAGGCACAGATACGCAGTATTTT
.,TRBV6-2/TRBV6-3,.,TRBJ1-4,CASSSLTVSDEKLFF,TGTGCCAGCAGTTCCCTGACAGTCTCGGATGAAAAACTGTTTTTT
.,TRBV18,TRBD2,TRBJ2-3,CASSPTTLAGRADTQYF,TGTGCCAGCTCACCGACCACGCTAGCGGGGAGGGCAGATACGCAGTATTTT
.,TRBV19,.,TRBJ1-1,CASTLGGVGAFF,TGTGCCAGTACCCTGGGAGGGGTAGGTGCTTTCTTT
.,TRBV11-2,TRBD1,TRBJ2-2,CASSHVRTGVTGELFF,TGTGCCAGCAGTCACGTCCGGACAGGGGTTACCGGGGAGCTGTTTTTT